A selection of T cell receptor beta chains follows, all from one sample in a study of T cells after yellow fever vaccination. In TCRdb, the 5' RACE reads were re-called with MiXCR into one record per CDR3 protein. Here the sample spans hundreds of thousands of distinct CDR3 sequences, 12% being singletons. This material consisted of PBMCs, taken on the day of the yellow fever booster vaccination. These receptors all come from a young man who received the YFV17D yellow fever vaccine. Each CDR3 is given with its conserved first and last residue. D genes are given only for firm matches. The listing skips clone size in some rows; elsewhere it reads once, few, many or a size class.

many,-,TRBJ2-4,TRBV29-1,TGCAGCGTTGAAGGTTGGGAAGGGGACGCAAACATTCAGTACTTC,CSVEGWEGDANIQYF
few,TRBD2,TRBJ2-3,TRBV7-2,TGTGCCAGCAGCTTGGGACTAGCGCCGCGTAGGGATACGCAGTATTTT,CASSLGLAPRRDTQYF
many,TRBD2,TRBJ2-3,TRBV20-1,TGCAGTGCTCGGAGCGGGGGAATCACAGATACGCAGTATTTT,CSARSGGITDTQYF
-,-,TRBJ1-2,TRBV11-2,TGTGCCAGCAGCCAAATCGAAGGGCTCTATGGCTACACCTTC,CASSQIEGLYGYTF
-,TRBD2,TRBJ2-7,TRBV5-1,TGCGCCAGCAGCTCACTAGCGGGAGCTTCCGACGAGCAGTACTTC,CASSSLAGASDEQYF
-,-,TRBJ1-1,TRBV12-3/TRBV12-4,TGTGCCAGCAGCTCAGTGCTGACAGGGAACACTGAAGCTTTCTTT,CASSSVLTGNTEAFF
-,-,TRBJ2-1,TRBV5-1,TGCTCCAGCAGCTTGGCCTTGGGACGGAACTACAATGAGCAGTTCTTC,CSSSLALGRNYNEQFF
-,-,TRBJ1-5,TRBV6-6,TGTGCCAGCGCCGGGACTGGCAATCAGCCCCAGCATTTT,CASAGTGNQPQHF
-,-,TRBJ2-5,TRBV7-2,TGTGCCAGCAGCTTAGTCCTGCGGGAGACCCAGTACTTC,CASSLVLRETQYF
-,-,TRBJ2-7,TRBV5-1,TGCGCCAGCAGCTTGGCCAATGGGCAGGGGACCTACGAGCAGTACTTC,CASSLANGQGTYEQYF
-,-,TRBJ2-5,TRBV20-1,TGCAGTGCTGGGGCGGGACCTCAGGGGGAGACCCAGTACTTC,CSAGAGPQGETQYF
many,TRBD2,TRBJ2-2,TRBV29-1,TGCAGCGTTAGGGGGGGCCTAAGCGGGAGGTTCACCGGGGAGCTGTTTTTT,CSVRGGLSGRFTGELFF
many,-,TRBJ1-2,TRBV3-1,TGTGCCAGCAGCCAAGTTTCGGCCGGCAACTATGGCTACACCTTC,CASSQVSAGNYGYTF
few,TRBD1,TRBJ2-6,TRBV20-1,TGCAGTGCTAGAATAACAGGGGTTGGGGCCAACGTCCTGACTTTC,CSARITGVGANVLTF
few,-,TRBJ2-7,TRBV20-1,TGCAGTGCTCCACGGACGGACGGGTTCTACGAGCAGTACTTC,CSAPRTDGFYEQYF
-,-,TRBJ1-5,TRBV29-1,TGCAGCGTTGAAGGTCTTGGCGGACAGCCCCAGCATTTT,CSVEGLGGQPQHF
-,-,TRBJ1-2,TRBV3-1,TGTGCCAGCAGCCAGTTAGATGGCTACACCTTC,CASSQLDGYTF
-,-,TRBJ2-1,TRBV10-3,TGTGCCACCCGGACGTATAGCTCCTACAATGAGCAGTTCTTC,CATRTYSSYNEQFF
once,-,TRBJ2-2,TRBV20-1,TGCAGTGCTAGAGTCGGCCCCGGGGAGCTGTTTTTT,CSARVGPGELFF
few,-,TRBJ1-5,TRBV6-5,TGTGCCAGCAGTTCCTCATATGATCAGCCCCAGCATTTT,CASSSSYDQPQHF
-,TRBD2,TRBJ2-1,TRBV7-3,TGTGCCAGCAGCCTTACTACAGATCCCCTAGCGGGACCCTCCTACAATGAGCAGTTCTTC,CASSLTTDPLAGPSYNEQFF
few,-,TRBJ1-2,TRBV27,TGTGCCAGCAGTTATACGGGGGGTGGGGCTTATGGCTACACCTTC,CASSYTGGGAYGYTF
-,TRBD1,TRBJ1-2,TRBV7-6,TGTGCCACCCAGGGGGTGGGAGACTATGGCTACACCTTC,CATQGVGDYGYTF
few,TRBD2,TRBJ2-5,TRBV4-1,TGCGCCAGCAGCCTGATTAGCGGGAGGGCCCGGGAGACCCAGTACTTC,CASSLISGRARETQYF
many,TRBD1,TRBJ2-3,TRBV7-2,TGTGCCAGCAGCCGAAACCGGGACAGAACCCACACAGATACGCAGTATTTT,CASSRNRDRTHTDTQYF
-,-,TRBJ2-1,TRBV20-1,TGCAGTGCTAGCCCGGGGAACAATGAGCAGTTCTTC,CSASPGNNEQFF
few,TRBD1,TRBJ2-7,TRBV9,TGTGCCAGCAGCGTAGAACAGGGGAGCGGCTACTACGAGCAGTACTTC,CASSVEQGSGYYEQYF
-,TRBD1,TRBJ2-1,TRBV15,TGTGCCACCAGCAGCTCAGGGGGCTTGGGCAATGAGCAGTTCTTC,CATSSSGGLGNEQFF
-,TRBD1,TRBJ2-2,TRBV7-3,TGTGCCAGCAGCTCGACACGGACAGGCAGCACCGGGGAGCTGTTTTTT,CASSSTRTGSTGELFF
few,-,TRBJ1-5,TRBV7-8,TGTGCCAGCAGCTTATATAGGAATCAGCCCCAGCATTTT,CASSLYRNQPQHF
few,TRBD1,TRBJ2-2,TRBV6-2/TRBV6-3,TGTGCCAGCAGATCAGGGGGTTGGTCCGGGGAGCTGTTTTTT,CASRSGGWSGELFF
few,-,TRBJ1-1,TRBV12-5,TGTGCTAGTGGTTTGGCCGACCGGGGACTCACTGAAGCTTTCTTT,CASGLADRGLTEAFF
-,TRBD1,TRBJ2-1,TRBV6-1,TGTGCCAGCCTGTGGGGACAGGCCTACAATGAGCAGTTCTTC,CASLWGQAYNEQFF
-,-,TRBJ1-1,TRBV29-1,TGCAGCGTCCAACCTGGGGAGAACACTGAAGCTTTCTTT,CSVQPGENTEAFF
few,TRBD2,TRBJ2-7,TRBV14,TGTGCCAGCAGCGGGAGTATTAAGCGGGAGGGCGAGTACGAGCAGTACTTC,CASSGSIKREGEYEQYF
many,-,TRBJ2-1,TRBV7-8,TGTGCCAGCAGTGGCCGGGGAGACAATGAGCAGTTCTTC,CASSGRGDNEQFF
-,-,TRBJ2-5,TRBV5-1,TGCGCCAGCAGCGCTCAACAGGGAGGAGAGACCCAGTACTTC,CASSAQQGGETQYF
few,TRBD1,TRBJ1-6,TRBV18,TGTGCCAGCTCACCAGGACAGGGGGTTTCACCCCTCCACTTT,CASSPGQGVSPLHF
-,TRBD1,TRBJ2-7,TRBV6-1,TGTGCCAGCAGTACCAGGGACAGGGGATTCTCCGAGCAGTACTTC,CASSTRDRGFSEQYF
-,-,TRBJ2-5,TRBV5-1,TGCGCCAGCAGCTTGACACCGGGACCCGGAGGAGAGACCCAGTACTTC,CASSLTPGPGGETQYF
-,TRBD2,TRBJ2-3,TRBV12-3/TRBV12-4,TGTGCCAGCAGCCCCGCGATCCGACTAGCGGGGGAGGGCACAGATACGCAGTATTTT,CASSPAIRLAGEGTDTQYF